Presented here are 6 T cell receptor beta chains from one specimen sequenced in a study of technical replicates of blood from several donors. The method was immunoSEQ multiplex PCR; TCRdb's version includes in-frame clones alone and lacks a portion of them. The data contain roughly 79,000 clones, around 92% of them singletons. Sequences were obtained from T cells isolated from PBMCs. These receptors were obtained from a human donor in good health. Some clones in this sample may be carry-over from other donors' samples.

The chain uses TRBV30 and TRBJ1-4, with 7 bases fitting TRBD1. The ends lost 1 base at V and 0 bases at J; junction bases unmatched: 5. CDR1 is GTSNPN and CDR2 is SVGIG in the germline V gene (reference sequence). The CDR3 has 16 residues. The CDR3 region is CAWSAGQVTTNEKLFF. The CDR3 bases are TGTGCCTGGAGTGCTGGACAGGTCACAACTAATGAAAAACTGTTTTTT.

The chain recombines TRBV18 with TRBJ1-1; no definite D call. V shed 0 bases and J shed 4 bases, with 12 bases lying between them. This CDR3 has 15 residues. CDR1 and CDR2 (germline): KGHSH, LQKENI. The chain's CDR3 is CASSPPSIRGTEAFF. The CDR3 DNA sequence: TGTGCCAGCTCACCACCATCTATACGGGGCACTGAAGCTTTCTTT.

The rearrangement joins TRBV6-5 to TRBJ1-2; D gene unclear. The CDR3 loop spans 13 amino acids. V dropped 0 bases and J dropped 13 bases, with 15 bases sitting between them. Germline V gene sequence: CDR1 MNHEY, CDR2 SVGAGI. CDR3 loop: CASSYSIASRVTF. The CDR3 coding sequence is TGTGCCAGCAGTTACTCGATAGCCAGCCGCGTCACCTTC.

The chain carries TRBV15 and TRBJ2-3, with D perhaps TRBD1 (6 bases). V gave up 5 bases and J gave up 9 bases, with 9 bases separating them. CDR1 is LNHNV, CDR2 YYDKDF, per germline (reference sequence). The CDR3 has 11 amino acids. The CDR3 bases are TGTGCCACCAGCCACAGGGAAACGCAGTATTTT. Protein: CATSHRETQYF.

Here the CDR3 DNA reads TGTGCCAGCTCTCCATTGGACAGGGTCGATGAGCAGTTCTTC. This codes for CASSPLDRVDEQFF. This chain links TRBV6-1 with TRBJ2-1; 8 bases map to TRBD1. Germline CDR1 reads MNHNS; CDR2 reads SASEGT. V lost 8 bases to trimming and J lost 8 bases; unmatched junction nucleotides: 11. CDR3 length: 14 amino acids.

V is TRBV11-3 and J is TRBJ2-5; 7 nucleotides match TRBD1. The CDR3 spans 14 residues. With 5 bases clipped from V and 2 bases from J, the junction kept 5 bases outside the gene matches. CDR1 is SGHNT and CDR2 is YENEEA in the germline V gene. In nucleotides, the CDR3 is TGTGCCAGCAGCCCGCCGGGACAGCAAGAGACCCAGTACTTC. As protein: CASSPPGQQETQYF.